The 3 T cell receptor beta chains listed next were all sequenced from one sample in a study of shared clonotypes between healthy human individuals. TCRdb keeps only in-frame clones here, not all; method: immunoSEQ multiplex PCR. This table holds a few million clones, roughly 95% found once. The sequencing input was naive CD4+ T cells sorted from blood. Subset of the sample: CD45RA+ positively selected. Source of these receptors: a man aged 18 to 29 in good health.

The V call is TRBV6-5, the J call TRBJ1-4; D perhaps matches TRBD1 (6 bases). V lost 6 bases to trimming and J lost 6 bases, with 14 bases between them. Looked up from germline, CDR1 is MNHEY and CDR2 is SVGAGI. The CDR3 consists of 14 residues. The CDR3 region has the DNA TGTGCCAGCAGGTCGGGGGGCTCCCATGAAAAACTGTTTTTT. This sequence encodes CASRSGGSHEKLFF.

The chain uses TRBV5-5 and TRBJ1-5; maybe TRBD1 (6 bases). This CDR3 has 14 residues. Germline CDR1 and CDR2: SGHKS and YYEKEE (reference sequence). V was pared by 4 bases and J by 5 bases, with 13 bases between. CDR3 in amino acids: CASSLGGLYQPQHF. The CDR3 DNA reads TGTGCCAGCAGCCTAGGGGGGCTTTATCAGCCCCAGCATTTT.

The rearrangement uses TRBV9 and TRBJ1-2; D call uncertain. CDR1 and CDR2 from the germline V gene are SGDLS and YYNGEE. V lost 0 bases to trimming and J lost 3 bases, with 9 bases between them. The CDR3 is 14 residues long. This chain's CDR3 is CASSVGSRDYGYTF. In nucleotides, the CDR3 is TGTGCCAGCAGCGTAGGGAGTCGAGACTATGGCTACACCTTC.